What follows are 15 T cell receptor beta chains derived from one specimen sequenced in a study of OX40 agonist ivuxolimab in advanced cancers. The repertoire was sequenced with immunoSEQ multiplex PCR; TCRdb's copy has only in-frame clones and lacks some. The sample yields more than 80,000 clones, just under 95% seen once. This specimen consisted of CD4+ or CD8+ T cells sorted from blood, obtained in a trial of the OX40 agonist ivuxolimab. Receptors were obtained from an adult with an advanced solid tumor such as melanoma, head and neck, liver or kidney cancer.

The chain couples TRBV6-6 to TRBJ2-7, with no clear D. With 3 bases removed from V and 6 bases from J, the gap between germline ends came to 6 bases. CDR3 length equals 11 residues. Germline CDR1 and CDR2: MNHNY and SVGAGI (reference sequence). The DNA for the CDR3 is TGTGCCAGCAGTTATTTAAGCGAGCAGTACTTC. Protein sequence: CASSYLSEQYF.

This chain links TRBV7-2 with TRBJ2-1; a possible D gene is TRBD1 (6 bases). Germline V CDR1 and CDR2: SGHTA, FQGNSA. The CDR3 extends over 15 amino acids. Between the trimmed V and J ends, which lost 4 bases and 0 bases, there was a span of 10 bases. For the CDR3, the DNA is TGTGCCAGCAGCTGGACAGAGAGCTCCTACAATGAGCAGTTCTTC. Translated, it gives CASSWTESSYNEQFF.

This chain links TRBV4-1 with TRBJ2-1; 8 positions match TRBD2. The CDR3 is made up of 15 amino acids. The germline V gene has CDR1 MGHRA and CDR2 YSYEKL. The V gene end was trimmed by 2 bases and the J gene end by 4 bases; junction bases not matched to a gene: 4. This CDR3 reads CASSQSGTSYNEQFF. CDR3 bases: TGCGCCAGCAGCCAATCCGGGACTAGTTACAATGAGCAGTTCTTC.

The chain employs TRBV11-3 and TRBJ2-4; 10 bases fit TRBD2. This CDR3 has 16 amino acids. In germline, CDR1 is SGHNT, CDR2 YENEEA. V shed 4 bases and J 1 base; nucleotides not matched to a gene: 4. For the CDR3, the DNA is TGTGCCAGCAGCTCCGCTAGCGGGAGTGCCAAAAACATTCAGTACTTC. It specifies CASSSASGSAKNIQYF.

The rearrangement uses TRBV30 and TRBJ2-7, with 7 nucleotides matching TRBD1. The germline CDR1 and CDR2 sequences are GTSNPN and SVGIG (reference sequence). CDR3 length: 14 residues. Trimming at V came to 7 bases and at J to 5 bases, leaving 14 bases not matched to a gene. CDR3 loop: CALRDRARVNEQYF. DNA for the CDR3: TGTGCCTTAAGAGACAGGGCGCGGGTCAACGAGCAGTACTTC. The full variable domain, in which reference TRBV30 and TRBJ2-7 provide the parts outside the CDR3, is SQTIHQWPATLVQPVGSPLSLECTVEGTSNPNLYWYRQAAGRGLQLLFYSVGIGQISSEVPQNLSASRPQDRQFILSSKKLLLSDSGFYLCALRDRARVNEQYFGPGTRLTVT.

The chain couples TRBV20-1 to TRBJ2-4; D ambiguous. Trimming cost V 6 bases and J 8 bases, with 11 bases left between them. The germline gives CDR1 DFQATT, CDR2 SNEGSKA (reference sequence). This CDR3 spans 11 amino acids. CDR3 in DNA: TGCAGTGCCGGTCATCAGGACATTCAGTACTTC. Residues: CSAGHQDIQYF.

The chain carries TRBV6-1 and TRBJ1-3; no clear D. V was pared by 0 bases and J by 5 bases, with 8 bases between. Germline V gene data show CDR1 as MNHNS and CDR2 as SASEGT. This CDR3 comprises 14 residues. CDR3 residues: CASSEAQSRNTIYF. The CDR3 nucleotides read TGTGCCAGCAGTGAAGCTCAAAGCCGAAACACCATATATTTT.

CDR3 protein: CASSEVQRYEQYF. The CDR3 nucleotides read TGTGCCAGCAGTGAAGTGCAGAGATACGAGCAGTACTTC. The rearrangement joins TRBV2 to TRBJ2-7; D remains ambiguous. Deletions cut 1 base from V and 4 bases from J, with 8 bases between. The CDR3 length is 13 residues. Germline-derived CDR1 and CDR2 are SNHLY and FYNNEI.

This chain links TRBV4-3 with TRBJ2-3; 7 nucleotides match TRBD2. Per germline, CDR1 LGHNA and CDR2 YSLEER. After removal of 1 base from V and 0 bases from J, the junction contained 7 bases not matched to a gene. The CDR3 spans 17 residues. The CDR3 region has the DNA TGCGCCAGCAGCCAAGGGGGGGGAATTACTAGCACAGATACGCAGTATTTT. Translating gives CASSQGGGITSTDTQYF.

Comment on this clone: The same CDR3 arises from other DNA sequences in this sample as well. V is TRBV20-1 and J is TRBJ2-3; D is undetermined. This CDR3 is built from 11 residues. In germline, CDR1 is DFQATT, CDR2 SNEGSKA (reference sequence). Trimming pared 5 bases from V and 1 base from J, leaving 4 bases between. The CDR3 loop reads CSAPRTDTQYF. CDR3 nucleotide sequence: TGCAGTGCTCCACGCACAGATACGCAGTATTTT.

V usage is TRBV28 and J usage is TRBJ2-1, with 9 bases aligning to TRBD2. This CDR3 region has 15 residues. The germline V gene encodes CDR1 MDHEN and CDR2 SYDVKM. J lost 5 bases, V lost 7 bases, and 9 bases had no gene match. The CDR3 DNA follows: TGTGCCAGCATTCTCGCGGGAGGGAAAAACAATGAGCAGTTCTTC. Its protein is CASILAGGKNNEQFF.

The chain combines TRBV7-9 with TRBJ2-1; 9 bases are a match to TRBD2. CDR3 size: 13 residues. Trimming cost V 5 bases and J 12 bases; bases outside gene matches: 8. The germline CDR1 and CDR2 sequences are SEHNR and FQNEAQ (reference sequence). CDR3 sequence (DNA): TGTGCCAGCAGCCCTAGCGGGGTCCCCTTGCAGTTCTTC. Amino acids: CASSPSGVPLQFF.

The V call is TRBV6-1, the J call TRBJ2-7; D is possibly TRBD2 (6 bases). Per the germline V gene, CDR1 is MNHNS and CDR2 is SASEGT. Trimming removed 1 base at V and 2 bases at J, with 12 bases between. The CDR3 has 15 residues. The CDR3 sequence: CASSEGGAGTYEQYV. DNA of the CDR3: TGTGCCAGCAGTGAAGGTGGGGCGGGGACCTACGAGCAGTACGTC.

The V gene is TRBV30, the J gene TRBJ2-3, with 8 bases aligning to TRBD2. Trimming removed 0 bases from V and 3 bases from J; junction bases left unmatched: 2. This CDR3 contains 14 residues. Germline loops: CDR1 GTSNPN, CDR2 SVGIG (reference sequence). The CDR3 loop is CAWSVLAGTDTQYF. CDR3 DNA: TGTGCCTGGAGTGTTTTAGCGGGGACAGATACGCAGTATTTT.

The chain combines TRBV6-6 with TRBJ1-5; the match to TRBD1 covers 7 bases. V gave up 4 bases and J gave up 5 bases; unmatched junction bases: 5. This CDR3 has 14 amino acids. CDR1 and CDR2 from the germline V gene are MNHNY and SVGAGI (reference sequence). The CDR3: CASSFNRGDQPQHF. The CDR3, as DNA: TGTGCCAGCAGTTTCAACAGGGGAGATCAGCCCCAGCATTTT.